A selection of T cell receptor beta chains follows, all from one sample in a study of Graves' ophthalmopathy and Graves' hyperthyroidism. Using its own MiXCR run on the multiplex PCR reads, TCRdb lists one record per CDR3 protein. Here the sample spans about 220,000 distinct CDR3 sequences, about 22% being singletons. Sequencing was carried out using peripheral blood. The receptors were sampled from a woman aged 50 to 65 with Graves' ophthalmopathy. Each CDR3 is given with its conserved first and last residue. Each record gives: V gene, clone size, J gene, D gene, CDR3 protein, CDR3 DNA. D genes are given only for firm matches. Some rows have no size entry. The others give once, few or many, or a class for an expanded clone.

TRBV6-1,many,TRBJ1-5,NA,CASSEAQSVQHF,TGTGCCAGCAGTGAAGCGCAAAGCGTCCAGCATTTT
TRBV7-2,many,TRBJ2-7,TRBD2,CASSETSGNYEQYF,TGTGCCAGCAGCGAAACTAGCGGGAATTACGAGCAGTACTTC
TRBV19,many,TRBJ1-1,NA,CASHHRGNTEAFF,TGTGCCAGTCACCATAGGGGGAACACTGAAGCTTTCTTT
TRBV24-1,many,TRBJ2-7,NA,CATSSNELQYF,TGTGCCACCAGCTCAAATGAACTGCAGTACTTC
TRBV19,NA,TRBJ1-3,NA,CASSPLSLAGGNTIYF,TGTGCCAGTAGTCCCCTATCCTTGGCAGGTGGAAACACCATATATTTT
TRBV29-1,many,TRBJ2-7,TRBD2,CSVGTRLADEQYF,TGCAGCGTTGGGACTAGACTGGCGGACGAGCAGTACTTC
TRBV9,many,TRBJ2-7,TRBD1,CASSVRGSVYEQYF,TGTGCCAGCAGCGTCAGGGGGTCCGTCTACGAGCAGTACTTC
TRBV28,many,TRBJ2-5,NA,CASSNPGLAETQYF,TGTGCCAGCAGTAACCCGGGACTTGCAGAGACCCAGTACTTC
TRBV19,many,TRBJ1-5,TRBD1,CASRPDGQGRQPQHF,TGTGCCAGTAGACCCGATGGACAGGGACGTCAGCCCCAGCATTTT
TRBV19,many,TRBJ2-7,TRBD1,CASSVSQGQYDEQYF,TGTGCCAGTAGCGTTTCACAGGGGCAGTATGACGAGCAGTACTTC
TRBV7-2,many,TRBJ2-7,NA,CASSLGLAPYEQYF,TGTGCCAGCAGCTTAGGGCTAGCTCCCTACGAGCAGTACTTC
TRBV12-3/TRBV12-4,many,TRBJ2-5,TRBD2,CASSVTSGSGQETQYF,TGTGCCAGCAGTGTGACTAGCGGGAGTGGTCAAGAGACCCAGTACTTC
TRBV20-1,many,TRBJ2-7,TRBD1,CSARGGQGLYEQYF,TGCAGTGCTCGGGGAGGACAGGGACTCTACGAGCAGTACTTC
TRBV30,few,TRBJ2-7,NA,CAWSKGLDIIEQYF,TGTGCCTGGAGTAAAGGGCTGGATATCATCGAGCAGTACTTC
TRBV4-1,many,TRBJ2-5,NA,CASSQSIGAAQETQYF,TGCGCCAGCAGCCAAAGCATTGGGGCGGCACAAGAGACCCAGTACTTC
TRBV20-1,few,TRBJ2-7,TRBD2,CSARGGLGTGEQYF,TGCAGTGCTAGGGGGGGGTTGGGAACGGGCGAGCAGTACTTC
TRBV27,NA,TRBJ1-2,TRBD1,CASSLTDRGRRVGGYTF,TGTGCCAGCAGTTTAACTGACAGGGGGCGCAGAGTGGGTGGCTACACCTTC
TRBV7-2,NA,TRBJ1-1,NA,CASSLSSGRTVPAVLNTEAFF,TGTGCCAGCAGCTTATCCTCGGGGCGGACAGTGCCGGCGGTCTTGAACACTGAAGCTTTCTTT
TRBV11-2,few,TRBJ2-6,NA,CASSLLRSSGGANVLTF,TGTGCCAGCAGCTTACTCCGGTCCTCTGGCGGGGCCAACGTCCTGACTTTC
TRBV19,many,TRBJ2-2,NA,CASTVQGSSSGELFF,TGTGCCAGTACTGTTCAGGGGTCTTCTTCGGGGGAGCTGTTTTTT
TRBV20-1,many,TRBJ1-1,TRBD1,CSASGTGVYEAFF,TGCAGTGCTTCCGGGACAGGGGTCTATGAGGCTTTCTTT
TRBV5-1,many,TRBJ2-7,TRBD2,CASSSGTSYEQYF,TGCGCCAGCAGCAGCGGGACTTCCTACGAGCAGTACTTC
TRBV28,many,TRBJ2-7,NA,CASSLTGLLYEQYF,TGTGCCAGCAGCCTAACAGGCCTTCTCTACGAGCAGTACTTC
TRBV6-5,many,TRBJ1-6,TRBD1,CASIGWDSDNSPLHF,TGTGCCAGCATCGGCTGGGACAGCGATAATTCACCCCTCCACTTT
TRBV7-6,NA,TRBJ2-2,TRBD2,CASSRLAGSNTGELFF,TGTGCCAGCAGCCGACTAGCGGGGTCGAACACCGGGGAGCTGTTTTTT
TRBV7-2,many,TRBJ1-2,NA,CASSLGLRDYGYTF,TGTGCCAGCAGCTTAGGATTGCGGGATTATGGCTACACCTTC
TRBV20-1,many,TRBJ2-7,TRBD2,CSARDPSAGDYEQYF,TGCAGTGCTAGAGATCCCTCCGCGGGAGACTACGAGCAGTACTTC
TRBV7-8,NA,TRBJ1-1,NA,CASSRGHTNTEAFF,TGTGCCAGCAGCCGGGGACATACGAACACTGAAGCTTTCTTT
TRBV7-8,NA,TRBJ2-2,TRBD2,CASSRLAGAYPGELFF,TGTGCCAGCAGCAGACTAGCGGGAGCCTATCCAGGGGAGCTGTTTTTT
TRBV27,NA,TRBJ2-7,NA,CASSLFGSARLRPTYEQYF,TGTGCCAGCAGTTTATTTGGCAGCGCCAGACTTCGACCTACCTACGAGCAGTACTTC
TRBV29-1,many,TRBJ1-1,NA,CSVVGPGGTEAFF,TGCAGCGTTGTAGGCCCTGGGGGCACTGAAGCTTTCTTT
TRBV30,many,TRBJ2-5,NA,CAWSVQETQYF,TGTGCCTGGAGTGTACAGGAGACCCAGTACTTC
TRBV15,NA,TRBJ2-7,TRBD1,CATSRAGTGQYEQYF,TGTGCCACCAGCAGAGCCGGGACAGGGCAATACGAGCAGTACTTC
TRBV2,NA,TRBJ2-2,NA,CASSAPGRDTGELFF,TGTGCCAGCAGTGCCCCCGGGAGAGACACCGGGGAGCTGTTTTTT
TRBV11-1,few,TRBJ2-3,NA,CASSLGDKLSGTDTQYF,TGTGCCAGCAGTTTAGGAGACAAGCTTAGCGGCACAGATACGCAGTATTTT
TRBV27,many,TRBJ1-1,NA,CASSRFLDRNTEAFF,TGTGCCAGCAGTCGATTTCTCGACAGGAACACTGAAGCTTTCTTT
TRBV2,many,TRBJ2-7,TRBD2,CASSETSASSYEQYF,TGTGCCAGCAGTGAAACTAGCGCGAGCTCCTACGAGCAGTACTTC
TRBV12-3/TRBV12-4,few,TRBJ2-7,NA,CASSFGPTYEQYF,TGTGCCAGCAGTTTCGGGCCCACCTACGAGCAGTACTTC
TRBV24-1,NA,TRBJ2-7,TRBD2,CATAAKTSGMKEQYF,TGTGCCACCGCGGCCAAGACTAGCGGGATGAAAGAGCAGTACTTC
TRBV30,many,TRBJ1-6,NA,CAWRSGAGSPLHF,TGTGCCTGGAGGTCTGGGGCAGGGTCACCCCTCCACTTT
TRBV12-3/TRBV12-4,many,TRBJ2-4,NA,CASLGASANGVQYF,TGTGCCAGCCTTGGGGCTAGCGCTAATGGCGTTCAGTACTTC
TRBV7-3,many,TRBJ1-1,TRBD1,CASRRDSSNTEAFF,TGTGCCAGCCGTAGGGACAGTTCGAACACTGAAGCTTTCTTT